Below, 4 T cell receptor beta chains from the same sample are listed, as sequenced in a study of cytomegalovirus exposure and HLA in healthy donors. PCR employed 60 Vbeta and 13 Jbeta primers. The repertoire was sequenced with immunoSEQ multiplex PCR; TCRdb's copy has only in-frame clones and lacks some. This sample yields more than 110,000 clones, of which approximately 80% are seen a single time; nearly 5% belongs to the top ten. The sequencing sample was made of PBMCs. Receptors were obtained from a woman aged 45-65 years in good health and CMV-seronegative.

J is TRBJ2-5 and V is TRBV2; weak D call: TRBD1 (6 bases). With the DNA end fitting TRBJ2-7 better, the J assignment may be wrong. Germline CDR1 is SNHLY and CDR2 is FYNNEI. The CDR3 contains 16 residues. CDR3 nucleotide sequence: TGTGCCAGCATCGTACAGGGTGAGCGCACAATTTACGAGCAGTACTTC. It codes for CASIVQGERTIYEQYF.

The CDR3: CSVELAGGQRVFSDTQYF. CDR3 coding DNA: TGCAGCGTTGAACTAGCGGGGGGACAACGGGTGTTCTCTGATACGCAGTATTTT. The genes are TRBV29-1 and TRBJ2-3; 11 bases align to TRBD2. Trimming removed 2 bases from V and 6 bases from J; junction bases left unmatched: 16. Per the germline V gene, CDR1 is SQVTM and CDR2 is ANQGSEA. This CDR3 comprises 18 residues.

The V gene is TRBV10-3, the J gene TRBJ1-2, with D perhaps matching TRBD1 (5 bases). Germline V gene lookup returns CDR1 ENHRY and CDR2 SYGVKD. Trimming took off 1 base at V and 0 bases at J, with 9 bases between the two ends. This CDR3 spans 15 amino acids. In DNA form, the CDR3 reads TGTGCCATCAGTGAGTTCGGCAGGGCTAACTATGGCTACACCTTC. It specifies CAISEFGRANYGYTF.

The table lists this clone with a few counts. The sample contains more than one DNA sequence encoding this CDR3. In nucleotides, the CDR3 is TGCGCCAGCAGCCCAAACAGGGGGGCGAACACCGGGGAGCTGTTTTTT. Amino acids: CASSPNRGANTGELFF. The V call is TRBV4-1, the J call TRBJ2-2; 8 positions agree with TRBD1. Trimming cost V 4 bases and J 0 bases; bases outside gene matches: 4. Germline loops: CDR1 MGHRA, CDR2 YSYEKL. This CDR3 has 16 residues.